This is a list of T cell receptor beta chains from one sample in a study of blood T cells in healthy people across ages. TCRdb reprocessed the 5' RACE reads with MiXCR, giving one entry per CDR3 protein. The sample holds hundreds of thousands of distinct CDR3 sequences, roughly 41% seen once. Sequencing used blood. The source of these receptors is an older woman in good health. Each CDR3 is given with its conserved first and last residue. The D gene is left open where the match is weak. Size is stated for part of the rows, as once, few or many counts, or as a class when the clone is expanded.

V gene	clone size	D gene	J gene	CDR3 protein	CDR3 DNA
TRBV18	few	TRBD1	TRBJ2-1	CASSPLGQGRYEQFF	TGTGCCAGCTCACCCCTCGGACAGGGAAGGTATGAGCAGTTCTTC
TRBV24-1	-	-	TRBJ1-5	CATSADSTQPQHF	TGTGCCACCAGTGCTGACAGCACCCAGCCCCAGCATTTT
TRBV20-1	-	-	TRBJ2-7	CSAGGTYYEQYF	TGCAGTGCAGGAGGGACGTACTACGAGCAGTACTTC
TRBV6-1	-	TRBD2	TRBJ2-3	CASSVREITDTQYF	TGTGCCAGCAGTGTGCGGGAGATCACAGATACGCAGTATTTT
TRBV18	-	-	TRBJ2-4	CASSPPAGQGKNIQYF	TGTGCCAGCTCACCACCGGCAGGGCAAGGCAAAAACATTCAGTACTTC
TRBV6-2/TRBV6-3	-	TRBD2	TRBJ2-1	CASRAGGMTYNEQFF	TGTGCCAGCAGAGCGGGAGGGATGACCTACAATGAGCAGTTCTTC
TRBV28	-	TRBD1	TRBJ2-5	CASSFGQGIETQYF	TGTGCCAGCAGTTTCGGACAGGGGATCGAGACCCAGTACTTC
TRBV20-1	few	TRBD2	TRBJ2-3	CSARKLGLAGGTDTQYF	TGCAGTGCTAGAAAACTGGGACTAGCGGGGGGGACAGATACGCAGTATTTT
TRBV7-2	few	-	TRBJ2-3	CASSLALVREKDTQYF	TGTGCCAGCAGCTTAGCTTTGGTCAGGGAAAAGGATACGCAGTATTTT
TRBV9	-	-	TRBJ1-2	CASSVVPEDYGYTF	TGTGCCAGCAGCGTAGTCCCGGAGGACTATGGCTACACCTTC
TRBV11-2	-	-	TRBJ2-7	CASSLGDRTYYEQYF	TGTGCCAGCAGCTTGGGCGACAGGACCTACTACGAGCAGTACTTC
TRBV20-1	few	-	TRBJ1-1	CSAGPRVSNTEAFF	TGCAGTGCTGGACCCCGGGTTTCGAACACTGAAGCTTTCTTT
TRBV20-1	-	-	TRBJ2-5	CSARRTVQETQYF	TGCAGTGCTAGGAGGACAGTCCAAGAGACCCAGTACTTC
TRBV20-1	-	-	TRBJ2-1	CSARGDSTVGQFF	TGCAGTGCTAGAGGGGACTCCACGGTTGGGCAGTTCTTC
TRBV6-2/TRBV6-3	-	-	TRBJ2-5	CASSCLPGTEETQYF	TGTGCCAGCAGTTGCCTACCAGGAACCGAAGAGACCCAGTACTTC
TRBV7-3	-	-	TRBJ2-5	CASSSTAMGNEQYF	TGTGCCAGCAGCTCGACGGCTATGGGTAATGAGCAGTACTTC
TRBV20-1	-	-	TRBJ1-4	CSATGFLWGETNEKLFF	TGCAGTGCTACCGGCTTTCTCTGGGGAGAAACTAATGAAAAACTGTTTTTT
TRBV12-3/TRBV12-4	few	-	TRBJ1-1	CASSLRADFEAFF	TGTGCCAGCAGTTTAAGGGCAGACTTTGAAGCTTTCTTT
TRBV3-1	-	TRBD1	TRBJ2-1	CASRRQGGYNEQFF	TGTGCCAGCAGGCGACAGGGGGGGTACAATGAGCAGTTCTTC
TRBV15	-	-	TRBJ2-6	CATSRDKSGVNVLTF	TGTGCCACCAGCCGAGACAAATCTGGGGTCAACGTCCTGACTTTC
TRBV20-1	many	-	TRBJ1-2	CSVSQVIGIGYTF	TGCAGTGTGTCGCAGGTTATAGGGATTGGCTACACCTTC
TRBV9	-	TRBD1	TRBJ2-5	CASSELTGTVDEQYF	TGTGCCAGCAGCGAATTAACCGGGACAGTTGATGAGCAGTACTTC
TRBV27	-	TRBD2	TRBJ2-2	CASSPLGSAGGTGELFF	TGTGCCAGCAGTCCCCTCGGCTCAGCGGGGGGCACCGGGGAGCTGTTTTTT
TRBV28	-	-	TRBJ1-2	CASSSAANYGYTF	TGTGCCAGCAGTTCGGCAGCTAACTATGGCTACACCTTC
TRBV7-6	few	TRBD1	TRBJ1-2	CASSLDRGTINYGYTF	TGTGCCAGCAGCTTGGACAGGGGGACTATTAACTATGGCTACACCTTC
TRBV6-5	-	-	TRBJ1-4	CASSYSYRAVIFDEKLFF	TGTGCCAGCAGTTACTCGTACAGGGCGGTTATTTTTGATGAAAAACTGTTTTTT
TRBV20-1	-	-	TRBJ2-7	CSAQDRMGMTYEQYF	TGCAGTGCCCAGGACAGAATGGGGATGACCTACGAGCAGTACTTC
TRBV28	few	-	TRBJ2-7	CASIGNSYEQYF	TGTGCCAGCATTGGGAATTCCTACGAGCAGTACTTC
TRBV9	-	TRBD1	TRBJ2-4	CASSPAGTGEDRYF	TGTGCCAGCAGCCCAGCCGGGACAGGGGAAGATCGGTACTTC
TRBV29-1	many	TRBD2	TRBJ2-1	CSAYSGGATGQFF	TGCAGCGCCTATAGCGGGGGGGCAACTGGGCAGTTCTTC
TRBV4-2	-	TRBD1	TRBJ1-1	CASRKKGAGNTEAFF	TGTGCCAGCAGAAAAAAGGGGGCGGGAAACACTGAAGCTTTCTTT
TRBV3-1	-	-	TRBJ1-5	CASSQDFDQPQHF	TGTGCCAGCAGCCAAGACTTCGATCAGCCCCAGCATTTT
TRBV7-6	few	TRBD1	TRBJ2-1	CASSLAPGQGMNEQFF	TGTGCCAGCAGCTTAGCCCCGGGACAGGGAATGAATGAGCAGTTCTTC
TRBV4-2	-	-	TRBJ2-3	CASSPGTPGTDTQYF	TGTGCCAGCAGCCCCGGGACCCCTGGCACAGATACGCAGTATTTT
TRBV9	once	TRBD2	TRBJ2-7	CASSVEAAGGTYNEQYF	TGTGCCAGCAGCGTAGAGGCCGCGGGAGGTACCTACAATGAGCAGTACTTC
TRBV20-1	few	TRBD1	TRBJ1-6	CSARTGIGNSPLHF	TGCAGTGCCAGGACAGGGATCGGGAATTCACCCCTCCACTTT